This T cell receptor (beta chain) stems from a study of shared clonotypes between healthy human individuals. Selected positively for CCR7 and CD45RO-negative, naive CD8 cells excluded terminally differentiated effector memory CD45RA+ cells. Sequencing used immunoSEQ multiplex PCR; TCRdb keeps in-frame clones, though not all of them. The data show approximately 1.9 million clones, just under 95% seen once. Per the germline V gene, CDR1 is MNHEY and CDR2 is SMNVEV (reference sequence). The length of the CDR3 is 16 residues. V shed 6 bases and J 3 bases; nucleotides not matched to a gene: 11. The sample consisted of naive CD8+ T cells from PBMCs. The clonotype comes from a man between 18 and 29 years old in good health. Some clones in this sample may be carry-over from other donors' samples. V gene TRBV27 combines with J gene TRBJ2-1; 7 bases line up with TRBD2. As DNA, the CDR3 is TGTGCCAGCAGCCCTTCTGCGGGAGAGATCTACAATGAGCAGTTCTTC. Its protein product is CASSPSAGEIYNEQFF.